This T cell receptor beta chain was profiled in a study of T cell repertoires in cytomegalovirus infection. Each CDR3 protein is one row after TCRdb ran MiXCR on the reads. The repertoire includes about 530,000 distinct CDR3 sequences, 26% of them detected once, and less than 15% sits in the top ten. Trimming removed 2 bases from V and 8 bases from J, with 18 bases in between. CDR3 size: 15 residues. Looked up from germline, CDR1 is MNHEY and CDR2 is SMNVEV (reference sequence). The clonotype originates from a human donor in good health (CMV status not recorded). Some clones in this sample may be carry-over from other donors' samples. Sequenced material: PBMCs. V is TRBV27 and J is TRBJ1-2; maybe TRBD1 (6 bases). This CDR3 reads CASSLGQGSPEGYTF. Here the CDR3 DNA reads TGTGCCAGCAGTTTAGGCCAGGGGAGCCCGGAGGGCTACACCTTC.